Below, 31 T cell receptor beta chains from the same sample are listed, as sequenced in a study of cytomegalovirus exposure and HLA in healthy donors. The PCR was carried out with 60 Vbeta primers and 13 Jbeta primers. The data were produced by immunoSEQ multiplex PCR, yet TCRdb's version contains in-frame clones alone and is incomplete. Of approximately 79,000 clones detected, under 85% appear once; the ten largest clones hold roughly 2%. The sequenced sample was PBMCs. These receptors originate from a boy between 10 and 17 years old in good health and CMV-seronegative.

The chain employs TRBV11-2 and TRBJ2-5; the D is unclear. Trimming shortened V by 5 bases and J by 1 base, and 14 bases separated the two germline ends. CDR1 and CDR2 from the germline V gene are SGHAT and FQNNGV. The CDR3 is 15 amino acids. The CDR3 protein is CASSQILRGQETQYF. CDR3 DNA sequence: TGTGCCAGCAGCCAGATCTTGAGAGGCCAAGAGACCCAGTACTTC.

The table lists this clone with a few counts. CDR3 region: CASSLEGANEKLFF. DNA of the CDR3: TGTGCCAGCAGCTTAGAGGGGGCTAATGAAAAACTGTTTTTT. The V and J genes are TRBV7-9 and TRBJ1-4, with a weak D call TRBD1 (6 bases). Germline V lookup: CDR1 SEHNR, CDR2 FQNEAQ (reference sequence). The CDR3 extends over 14 amino acids. V dropped 1 base and J dropped 3 bases, with 6 bases sitting between them.

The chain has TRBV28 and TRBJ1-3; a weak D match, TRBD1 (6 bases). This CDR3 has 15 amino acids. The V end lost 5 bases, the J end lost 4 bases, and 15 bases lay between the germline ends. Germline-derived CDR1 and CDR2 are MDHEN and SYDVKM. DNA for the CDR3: TGTGCCAGCAGTGGCCGGCAGGGGCTAGGAAACACCATATATTTT. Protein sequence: CASSGRQGLGNTIYF.

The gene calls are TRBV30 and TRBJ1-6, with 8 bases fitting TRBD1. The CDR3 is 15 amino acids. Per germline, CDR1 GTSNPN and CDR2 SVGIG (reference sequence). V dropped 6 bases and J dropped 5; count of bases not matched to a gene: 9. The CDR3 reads CACVPRDRHNSPLHF. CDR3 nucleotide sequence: TGTGCCTGCGTCCCTCGGGACAGGCATAATTCACCCCTCCACTTT.

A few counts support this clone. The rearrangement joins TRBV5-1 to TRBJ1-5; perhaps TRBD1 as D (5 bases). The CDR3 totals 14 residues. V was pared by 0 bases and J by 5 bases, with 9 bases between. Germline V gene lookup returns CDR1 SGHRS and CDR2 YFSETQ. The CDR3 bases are TGCGCCAGCAGCTTGGGCGGGGGAGATCAGCCCCAGCATTTT. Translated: CASSLGGGDQPQHF.

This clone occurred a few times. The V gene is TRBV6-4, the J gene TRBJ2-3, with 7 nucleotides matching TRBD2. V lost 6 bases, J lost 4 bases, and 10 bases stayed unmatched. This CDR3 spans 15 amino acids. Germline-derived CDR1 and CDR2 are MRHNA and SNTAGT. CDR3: CASSHPGRGADTQYF. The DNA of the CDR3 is TGTGCCAGCAGCCATCCAGGGAGGGGAGCAGATACGCAGTATTTT.

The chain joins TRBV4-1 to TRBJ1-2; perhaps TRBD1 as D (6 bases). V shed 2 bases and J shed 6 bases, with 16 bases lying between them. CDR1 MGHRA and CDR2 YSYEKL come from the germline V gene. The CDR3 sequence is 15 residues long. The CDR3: CASSQTTGSWDGYTF. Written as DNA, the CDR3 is TGCGCCAGCAGCCAAACAACAGGGAGCTGGGATGGCTACACCTTC.

CDR3 sequence (DNA): TGCGCCAGCAGCCCTCGGACAGGGGGCTACTCACCCCTCCACTTT. It translates to CASSPRTGGYSPLHF. V is TRBV5-1 and J is TRBJ1-6; the match to TRBD1 covers 11 bases. V was pared by 4 bases and J by 10 bases, with 7 bases of the junction left unmatched. CDR3 length: 15 amino acids. The germline V gene has CDR1 SGHRS and CDR2 YFSETQ.

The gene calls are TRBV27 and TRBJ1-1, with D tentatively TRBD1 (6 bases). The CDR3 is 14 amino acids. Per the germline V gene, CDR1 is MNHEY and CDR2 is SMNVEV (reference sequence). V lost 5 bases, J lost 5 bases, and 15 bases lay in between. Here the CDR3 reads CASSPRQGGTEAFF. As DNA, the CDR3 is TGTGCCAGCAGTCCTCGACAAGGGGGTACTGAAGCTTTCTTT.

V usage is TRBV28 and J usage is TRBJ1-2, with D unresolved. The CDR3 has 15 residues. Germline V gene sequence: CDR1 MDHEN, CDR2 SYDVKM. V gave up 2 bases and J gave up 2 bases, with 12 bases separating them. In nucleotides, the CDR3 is TGTGCCAGCAGTTTAAGGGAGCGTACCAACTATGGCTACACCTTC. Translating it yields CASSLRERTNYGYTF.

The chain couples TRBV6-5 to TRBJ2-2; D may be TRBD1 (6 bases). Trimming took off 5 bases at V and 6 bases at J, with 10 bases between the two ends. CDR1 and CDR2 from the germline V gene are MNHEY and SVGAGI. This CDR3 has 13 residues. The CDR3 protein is CASSPGASGELFF. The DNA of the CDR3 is TGTGCCAGCAGTCCAGGGGCATCCGGGGAGCTGTTTTTT.

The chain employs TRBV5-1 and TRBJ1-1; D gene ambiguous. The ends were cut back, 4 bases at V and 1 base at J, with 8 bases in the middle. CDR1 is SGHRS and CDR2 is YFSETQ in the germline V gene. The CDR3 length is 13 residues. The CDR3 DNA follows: TGCGCCAGCAGCCTTGACAAGAACACTGAAGCTTTCTTT. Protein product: CASSLDKNTEAFF.

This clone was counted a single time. In nucleotides, the CDR3 is TGTGCCAGCAGCTCGCCGTTAGCTGTAGATACGCAGTATTTT. This gives the protein CASSSPLAVDTQYF. The chain is built from TRBV5-4 and TRBJ2-3, with D uncertain. Germline V gene lookup returns CDR1 SGHNT and CDR2 YYREEE (reference sequence). The CDR3 is 14 amino acids. The V and J ends lost 3 bases and 5 bases respectively, with 13 bases between them. The whole variable domain, remainder taken from reference TRBV5-4 and TRBJ2-3, is ETGVTQSPTHLIKTRGQQVTLRCSSQSGHNTVSWYQQALGQGPQFIFQYYREEENGRGNFPPRFSGLQFPNYSSELNVNALELDDSALYLCASSSPLAVDTQYFGPGTRLTVL.

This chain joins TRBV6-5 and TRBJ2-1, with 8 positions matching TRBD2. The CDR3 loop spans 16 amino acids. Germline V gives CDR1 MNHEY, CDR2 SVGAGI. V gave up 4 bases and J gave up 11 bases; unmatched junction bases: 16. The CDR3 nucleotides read TGTGCCAGCAGTTCCCTCCTAGCGGGCGGCCAAAAAAAGCAGTTCTTC. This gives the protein CASSSLLAGGQKKQFF.

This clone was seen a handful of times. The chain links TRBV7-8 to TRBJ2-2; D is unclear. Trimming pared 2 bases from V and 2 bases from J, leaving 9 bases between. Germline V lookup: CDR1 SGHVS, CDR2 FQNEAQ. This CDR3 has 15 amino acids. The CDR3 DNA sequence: TGTGCCAGCAGCTTACCACAGCTTAACACCGGGGAGCTGTTTTTT. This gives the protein CASSLPQLNTGELFF. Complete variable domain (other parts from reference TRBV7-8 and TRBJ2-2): GAGVSQSPRYKVAKRGQDVALRCDPISGHVSLFWYQQALGQGPEFLTYFQNEAQLDKSGLPSDRFFAERPEGSVSTLKIQRTQQEDSAVYLCASSLPQLNTGELFFGEGSRLTVL.

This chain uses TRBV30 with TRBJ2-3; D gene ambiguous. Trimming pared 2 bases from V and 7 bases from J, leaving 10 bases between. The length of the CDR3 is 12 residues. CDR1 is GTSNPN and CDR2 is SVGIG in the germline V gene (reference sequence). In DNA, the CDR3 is TGTGCCTGGAGTACCACACCCTATACGCAGTATTTT. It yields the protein CAWSTTPYTQYF.

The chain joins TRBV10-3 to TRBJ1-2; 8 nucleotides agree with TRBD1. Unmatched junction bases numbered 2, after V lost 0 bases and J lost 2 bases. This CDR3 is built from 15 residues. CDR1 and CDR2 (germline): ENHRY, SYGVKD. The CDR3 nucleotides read TGTGCCATCAGTGAGTCCACAGGGGGGAACTATGGCTACACCTTC. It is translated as CAISESTGGNYGYTF.

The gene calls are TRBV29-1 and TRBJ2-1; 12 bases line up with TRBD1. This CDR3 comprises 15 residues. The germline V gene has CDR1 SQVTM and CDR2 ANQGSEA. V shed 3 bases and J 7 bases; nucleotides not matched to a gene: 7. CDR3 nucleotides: TGCAGCGTTGATAGGGGACAGGGGGCGGGTAATGAGCAGTTCTTC. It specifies CSVDRGQGAGNEQFF.

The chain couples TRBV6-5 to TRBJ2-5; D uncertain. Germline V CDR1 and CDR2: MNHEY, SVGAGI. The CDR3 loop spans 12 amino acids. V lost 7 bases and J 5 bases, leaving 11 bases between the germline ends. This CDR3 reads CASTALGETQYF. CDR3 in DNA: TGTGCCAGCACGGCACTCGGGGAGACCCAGTACTTC.

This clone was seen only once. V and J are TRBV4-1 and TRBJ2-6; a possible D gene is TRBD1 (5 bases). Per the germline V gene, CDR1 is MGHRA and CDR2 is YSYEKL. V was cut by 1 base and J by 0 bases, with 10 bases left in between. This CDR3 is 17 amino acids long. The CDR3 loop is CASSQGQGISGANVLTF. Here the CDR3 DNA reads TGCGCCAGCAGCCAAGGGCAGGGTATCTCTGGGGCCAACGTCCTGACTTTC.

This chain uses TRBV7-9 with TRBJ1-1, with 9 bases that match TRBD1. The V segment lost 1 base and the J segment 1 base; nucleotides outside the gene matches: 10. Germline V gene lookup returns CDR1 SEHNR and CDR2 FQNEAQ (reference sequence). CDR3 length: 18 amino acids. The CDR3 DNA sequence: TGTGCCAGCAGCTTAGAGACCCGGGACAGGGTTCCGAACACTGAAGCTTTCTTT. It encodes CASSLETRDRVPNTEAFF.

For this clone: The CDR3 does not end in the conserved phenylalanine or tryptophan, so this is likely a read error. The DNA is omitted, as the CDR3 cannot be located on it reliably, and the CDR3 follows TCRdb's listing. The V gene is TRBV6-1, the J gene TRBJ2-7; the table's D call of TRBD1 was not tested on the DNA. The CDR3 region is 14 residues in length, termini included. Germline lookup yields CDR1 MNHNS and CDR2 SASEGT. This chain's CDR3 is CASSEIISFGQGAI.

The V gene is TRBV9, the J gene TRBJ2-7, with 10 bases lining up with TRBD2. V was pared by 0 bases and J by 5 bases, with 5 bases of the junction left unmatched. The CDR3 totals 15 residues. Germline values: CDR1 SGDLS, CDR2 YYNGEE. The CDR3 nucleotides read TGTGCCAGCAGCGTAGCCGGGACTAGCGTCAACGAGCAGTACTTC. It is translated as CASSVAGTSVNEQYF.

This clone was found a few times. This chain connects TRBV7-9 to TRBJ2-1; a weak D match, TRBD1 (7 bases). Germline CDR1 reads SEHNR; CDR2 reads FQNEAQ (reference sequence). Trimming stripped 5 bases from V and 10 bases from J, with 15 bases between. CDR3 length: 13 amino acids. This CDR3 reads CASSGRTGREQFF. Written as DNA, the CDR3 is TGTGCCAGCAGCGGGAGGACAGGACGGGAGCAGTTCTTC.

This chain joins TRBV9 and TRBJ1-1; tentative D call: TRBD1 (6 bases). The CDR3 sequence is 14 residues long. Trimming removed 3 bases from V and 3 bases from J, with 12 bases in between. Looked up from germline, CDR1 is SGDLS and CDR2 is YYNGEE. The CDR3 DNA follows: TGTGCCAGCAGCGCCACAGGGTCGGACACTGAAGCTTTCTTT. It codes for CASSATGSDTEAFF.

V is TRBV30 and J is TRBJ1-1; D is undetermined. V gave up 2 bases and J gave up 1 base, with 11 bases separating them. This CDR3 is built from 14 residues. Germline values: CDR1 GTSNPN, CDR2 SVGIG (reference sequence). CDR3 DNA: TGTGCCTGGAGTAAGTACGGGGAGAACACTGAAGCTTTCTTT. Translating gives CAWSKYGENTEAFF.

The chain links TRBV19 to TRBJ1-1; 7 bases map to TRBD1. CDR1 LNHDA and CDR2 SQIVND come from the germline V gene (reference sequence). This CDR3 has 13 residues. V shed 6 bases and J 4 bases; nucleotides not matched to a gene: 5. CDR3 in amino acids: CASRPGQITEAFF. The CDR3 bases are TGTGCCAGTAGGCCGGGACAGATCACTGAAGCTTTCTTT.

Here the CDR3 reads CASTSLGTGGTYEQYF. Written as DNA, the CDR3 is TGTGCCAGCACCAGCCTCGGGACAGGGGGAACCTACGAGCAGTACTTC. The chain uses TRBV7-8 and TRBJ2-7; 11 bases are shared with TRBD1. The junction had 10 bases not matched to a gene; V was cut back by 7 bases and J by 2 bases. Germline lookup yields CDR1 SGHVS and CDR2 FQNEAQ. The CDR3 is 16 amino acids.

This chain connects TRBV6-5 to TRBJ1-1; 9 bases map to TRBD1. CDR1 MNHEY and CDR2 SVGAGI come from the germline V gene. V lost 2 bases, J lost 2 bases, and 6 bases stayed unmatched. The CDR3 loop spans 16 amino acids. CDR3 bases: TGTGCCAGCAGTTACCACAACAGGGGGCCCAACACTGAAGCTTTCTTT. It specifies CASSYHNRGPNTEAFF.

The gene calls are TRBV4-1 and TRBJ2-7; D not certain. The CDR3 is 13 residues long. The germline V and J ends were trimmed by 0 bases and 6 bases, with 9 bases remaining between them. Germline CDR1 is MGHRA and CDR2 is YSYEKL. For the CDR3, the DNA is TGCGCCAGCAGCCAAGAATCGGGTGGCGAGCAGTACTTC. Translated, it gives CASSQESGGEQYF.

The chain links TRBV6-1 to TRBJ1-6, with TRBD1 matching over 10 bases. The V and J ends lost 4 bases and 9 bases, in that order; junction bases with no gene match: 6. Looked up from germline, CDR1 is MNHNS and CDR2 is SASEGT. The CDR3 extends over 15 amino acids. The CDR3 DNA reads TGTGCCAGCAGTGCGGGACAGGGGATGACTTCACCCCTCCACTTT. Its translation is CASSAGQGMTSPLHF.